Below, one TCR beta chain is given with its context. This clonotype was detected a few times. What antigen it recognizes has not been identified. No base-level quality is on record; no much larger clone is a single base apart. Naive CD8 T cell libraries were made from approximately 22,000 to 940,000 sorted cells using 10%, 30% or 50% of purified RNA. On a BD FACSAria II, naive CD8 T cells were FACS-sorted as CD8+CD4-CCR7+CD45RA+ and collected into RLT Plus buffer. To test detection sensitivity, Jurkat RNA equivalent to more than 8 TCR copies was spiked into samples of about 18,000-1,000,000 naive CD8 T cells. CD8 T cells were enriched using RosetteSep CD8+ T Cell Enrichment Cocktail and Ficoll-Paque, and the enriched cells then underwent ACK red cell lysis. This sample stems from a study of molecular identifiers for immune sequencing clone quantification (dated by TCRdb to 2016 to 2018). For the study in its entirety: For a replicate experiment, RNA from approximately 20,000 or 100,000 naive CD8 T cells was divided into five aliquots, of which four were sequenced. The study was a methods study using CD8 T cells to benchmark molecular-identifier clustering-based TCR repertoire sequencing (MIDCIRS) and TCR RNA copy counting. Broad study findings and their caveats: The naive libraries included spiked-in Jurkat TCR RNA (around 10 copies' worth), and this RNA is not part of the donor repertoire. Spiked-in Jurkat TCR RNA equal to a single cell's worth was reported to be detectable even within one million naive CD8 T cells. In CMV-specific effector cells, clones with more than 20 RNA copies contained over 99% of molecules, whereas in naive cells such clones contained under 1% of molecules. Modeling gave about 3.2 recovered TCR RNA copies per cell versus 8 to 10 by digital PCR, implying about 30% capture efficiency. When barcode sub-clustering was not used, chimeric consensus sequences inflated TCR diversity, with chimeras reaching as high as 47%. Highly expanded clone sizes could be underestimated because identical TCR molecules may share a barcode.

The CDR3 contains 16 residues, cysteine and phenylalanine counted. Left in the record is the CDR3 DNA by itself, 48 bases read in frame from the first base. CDR1 LNHDA and CDR2 SQIVND are derived from the germline V gene (reference sequence). Trimming at the junction amounts to 5 bases on V and 1 base on J, and the germline ends lie 17 bases apart. The library relied on PCR. TCRdb names NextSeq 500 as the instrument used. Bulk TCR libraries were made following a previously described method, with the TCR primers given in Table S5. Total RNA was purified with the Qiagen AllPrep DNA/RNA kit. Before analysis, reads from multiple sequencing runs of the same library were pooled. For the original study's pipeline: Reads were retained only if their TCR constant sequence matched exactly, and those retained reads were trimmed to 150 nt and grouped according to their 12-nt molecular barcodes. Within each barcode group, reads were sub-clustered at a 15% Levenshtein threshold, and quality-weighted consensus sequences were built per RNA molecule. Non-functional sequences were filtered out, along with any lower-count sequence sitting one edit away from another sequence. Based on fitting two negative binomial distributions, any barcode sub-cluster with under 20% of the maximum read count was discarded. Using fastp at Q25 and MiXCR, TCRdb reprocessed the public reads and kept productive beta chains. Rows are unified per CDR3 protein, each entry keeping the most common DNA and genes. The V and J calls, along with clone size, are taken from TCRdb and not from the paper's own processing. The sample contains around 320,000 distinct CDR3 sequences, about 23% of them found a single time. The ten largest make up 0.74% of the sample.

The chain links TRBV19 with TRBJ1-1, with the D segment identity uncertain. Sequencing was done on a sample of naive CD8+ T cells from blood, with Jurkat cell RNA spiked in. In the paper's terms, the cell subset or site label means: FACS-sorted CD8+CD4-CCR7+CD45RA+ naive T cells. The clonotype originates from a human donor in good health. Some libraries in this study had Jurkat cell RNA spiked in. The nucleotide sequence reads as follows: TGTGCCAGTAGTCCGCGACGGGGAAAGCCGAACACTGAAGCTTTCTTT. Translation gives CASSPRRGKPNTEAFF.